This T cell receptor beta chain was captured in a study of blood T cell repertoires in COVID-19. Using immunoSEQ multiplex PCR, the repertoire was profiled, and TCRdb retains in-frame clones only, with some absent. The sample contains 140,000 or so clones, around 81% of which appear only once. The CDR3 loop spans 17 amino acids. V lost 3 bases to trimming and J lost 4 bases; unmatched junction nucleotides: 11. Germline CDR1 ENHRY, CDR2 SYGVKD. The sequence was obtained from a woman in her thirties or forties who had recovered from COVID-19. The chain combines TRBV10-3 with TRBJ2-7; the match to TRBD1 covers 11 bases. The sample comprised PBMCs or T cells enriched from blood (not recorded which). The CDR3 region has the DNA TGTGCCATCAGTGATTCCGGGACAGGGGGTTTGGGGTACGAGCAGTACTTC. As protein: CAISDSGTGGLGYEQYF.